This passage covers 6 T cell receptor beta chains from one sample sequenced in a study of T-cell reconstitution after alpha-beta-depleted transplantation in children (dated by TCRdb to 2016 to 2017). This specimen's treatment or condition label, per the study, means: allogeneic hematopoietic cell transplantation with graft depleted of TCRalphabeta T cells and CD19 B cells. Libraries were made using PCR. TCRdb lists the instrument as Illumina HiSeq 2500. TCR libraries were prepared with molecular barcoding, using unique molecular identifiers to normalize TCRbeta repertoire quantification. TCRdb handled the public reads itself, with Q25 trimming in fastp and clone calling in MiXCR, and kept productive beta chains. One record per CDR3 amino acid sequence lists the most common genes and DNA. The sample yields over 150,000 distinct CDR3 sequences; about 7% were counted once. 5% to 6.5% of the sample is taken by the ten largest.

The sequencing here drew on PBMCs, taken before TCRalphabeta/CD19-depleted stem cell transplant. These receptors were obtained from a boy aged 2 to 9 with acute lymphoblastic leukemia, due to receive a stem cell transplant.

V gene TRBV6-4 combines with J gene TRBJ2-3; 7 bases are a match to TRBD1. CDR3 size: 16 residues. Germline CDR1 reads MRHNA; CDR2 reads SNTAGT. With 0 bases clipped from V and 4 bases from J, the junction kept 7 bases outside the gene matches. CDR3 residues: CASSDSGGQIPDTQYF. DNA of the CDR3: TGTGCCAGCAGTGACTCTGGGGGACAGATCCCAGATACGCAGTATTTT.

The sample holds many counts of this clonotype. The chain is built from TRBV7-6 and TRBJ1-5; D not resolved. The germline V gene has CDR1 SGHVS and CDR2 FNYEAQ. Trimming took 1 base from V and 7 from J, leaving 8 bases between them. The CDR3 length is 13 residues. This CDR3 is CASSLVVGQPQHF. Written as DNA, the CDR3 is TGTGCCAGCAGCTTAGTGGTCGGCCAGCCCCAGCATTTT.

This clonotype was counted many times. The rearrangement links TRBV11-2 to TRBJ2-7; 10 bases align to TRBD2. V lost 3 bases to trimming and J lost 7 bases; unmatched junction nucleotides: 6. CDR1 is SGHAT, CDR2 FQNNGV, per germline. There are 14 residues in the CDR3. CDR3 nucleotides: TGTGCCAGCAGCTTTGAACTAGCGGGAAAAGAGCAGTACTTC. Translated: CASSFELAGKEQYF.

This clonotype was detected ten times or more. This chain connects TRBV29-1 to TRBJ2-7; 8 positions match TRBD2. The length of the CDR3 is 15 residues. From germline, CDR1 is SQVTM and CDR2 ANQGSEA. V lost 6 bases and J lost 0; bases outside the gene matches: 10. The CDR3 DNA is TGCAGCGTACAATACCTTAGCGGGAACTCCTACGAGCAGTACTTC. It encodes CSVQYLSGNSYEQYF.

This clonotype was detected ten times or more. The genes are TRBV7-2 and TRBJ2-2; weak D call: TRBD2 (6 bases). The CDR3 runs to 15 residues. V was pared by 2 bases and J by 1 base, with 8 bases between. The V gene's germline CDR1 is SGHTA and CDR2 FQGNSA. The CDR3 DNA reads TGTGCCAGCAGCTTATTCGGGGGGAACACCGGGGAGCTGTTTTTT. Translation: CASSLFGGNTGELFF.

This clonotype showed up many times. This rearrangement joins TRBV27 to TRBJ2-5; tentatively, D is TRBD2 (5 bases). The CDR3 extends over 13 amino acids. Germline assignment: CDR1 MNHEY and CDR2 SMNVEV (reference sequence). V was clipped by 3 bases and J by 5 bases, with 10 bases between them. This chain's CDR3 is CASSFGSGETQYF. DNA of the CDR3: TGTGCCAGCAGTTTTGGGAGTGGGGAGACCCAGTACTTC.